This T cell receptor (beta chain) was obtained from a study of shared clonotypes between healthy human individuals. Study details: With ages of 18 to 49, the donors were a couple of women and a few men.

The run depth of the assay was deep. Repertoires were generated with immunoSEQ multiplex PCR, while TCRdb's copy carries only in-frame clones and drops some. The sample yields 550,000 to 600,000 clones, around 76% seen once. This CDR3 has 11 amino acids. The germline V gene encodes CDR1 DFQATT and CDR2 SNEGSKA (reference sequence). This chain links TRBV20-1 with TRBJ1-1; D remains ambiguous. Sequencing was carried out using PBMCs. The sequence was obtained from a woman aged 40-49 years in good health. Some clones in this sample may be carry-over from other donors' samples. CDR3 loop: CSVDVNTEAFF. For the CDR3, the DNA is TGCAGCGTTGACGTGAACACTGAAGCTTTCTTT.